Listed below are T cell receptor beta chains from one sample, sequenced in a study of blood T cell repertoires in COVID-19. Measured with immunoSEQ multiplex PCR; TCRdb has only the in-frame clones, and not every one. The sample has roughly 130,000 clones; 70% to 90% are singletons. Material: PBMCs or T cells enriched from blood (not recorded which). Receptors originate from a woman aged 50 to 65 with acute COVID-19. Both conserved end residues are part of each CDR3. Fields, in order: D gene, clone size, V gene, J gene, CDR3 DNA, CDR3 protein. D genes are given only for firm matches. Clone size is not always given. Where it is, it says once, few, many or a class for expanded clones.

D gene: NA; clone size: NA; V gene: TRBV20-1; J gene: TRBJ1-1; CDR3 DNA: TGCAGTGCTAACAGGAACACTGAAGCTTTCTTT; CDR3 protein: CSANRNTEAFF
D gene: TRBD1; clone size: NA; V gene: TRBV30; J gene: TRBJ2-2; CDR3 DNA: TGTGCCTGGATCCCCGGGACAGCTACCGGGGAGCTGTTTTTT; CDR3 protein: CAWIPGTATGELFF
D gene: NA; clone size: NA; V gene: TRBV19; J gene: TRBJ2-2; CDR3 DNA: TGTGCCAGCAGGGGCTTCGGGGCAAACACCGGGGAGCTGTTTTTT; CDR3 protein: CASRGFGANTGELFF
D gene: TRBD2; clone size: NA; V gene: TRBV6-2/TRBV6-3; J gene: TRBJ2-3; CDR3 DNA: TGTGCCAGCAGCCGCGGGACTAGCGGGAGTATGGCTAGCACAGATACGCAGTATTTT; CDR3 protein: CASSRGTSGSMASTDTQYF
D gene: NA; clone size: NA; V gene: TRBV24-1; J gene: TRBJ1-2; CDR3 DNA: TGTGCCACGCAAAACAGGGTCACTAACTATGGCTACACCTTC; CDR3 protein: CATQNRVTNYGYTF
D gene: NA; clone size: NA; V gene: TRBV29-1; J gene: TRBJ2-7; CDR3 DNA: TGCAGCGTTACCTGGGACTCCCGGAGCCCCTACGAGCAGTACTTC; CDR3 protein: CSVTWDSRSPYEQYF
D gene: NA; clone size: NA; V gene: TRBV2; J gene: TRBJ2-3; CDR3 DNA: TGTGCCAGCAAGGCCAGGGGATTCGCAGATACGCAGTATTTT; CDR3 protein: CASKARGFADTQYF
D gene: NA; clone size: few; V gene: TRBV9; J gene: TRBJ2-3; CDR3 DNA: TGTGCCAGCAGCCCTACAGTGGATACGCAGTATTTT; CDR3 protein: CASSPTVDTQYF
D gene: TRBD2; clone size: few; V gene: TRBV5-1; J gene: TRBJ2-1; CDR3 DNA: TGCGCCAGCAGCCAAGGGACTAGCGGGGGCTTAGAGCAGTTCTTC; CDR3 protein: CASSQGTSGGLEQFF
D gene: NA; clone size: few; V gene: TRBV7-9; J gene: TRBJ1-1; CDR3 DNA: TGTGCCAGCAGCTTAGATGCGGTTACTGAAGCTTTCTTT; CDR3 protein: CASSLDAVTEAFF
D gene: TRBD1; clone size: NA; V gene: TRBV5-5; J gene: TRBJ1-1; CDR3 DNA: TGTGCCAGCAGCTTGGCAGGGGGGAACACTGAAGCTTTCTTT; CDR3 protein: CASSLAGGNTEAFF
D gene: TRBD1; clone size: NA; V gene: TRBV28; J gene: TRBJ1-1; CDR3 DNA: TGTGCCAGCAGTTCCCTGACAGGGGGCGTCACTGAAGCTTTCTTT; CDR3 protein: CASSSLTGGVTEAFF
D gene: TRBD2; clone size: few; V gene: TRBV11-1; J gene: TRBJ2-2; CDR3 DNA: TGTGCCAGCAGCCCGGGGGACTATCGGGAGCTGTTTTTT; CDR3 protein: CASSPGDYRELFF
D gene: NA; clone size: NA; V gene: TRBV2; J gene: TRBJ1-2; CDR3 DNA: TGTGCCAGCAGTGAGGCGCCAGGAAATGGCTACACCTTC; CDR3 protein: CASSEAPGNGYTF
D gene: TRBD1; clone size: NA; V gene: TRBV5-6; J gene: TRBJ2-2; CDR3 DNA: TGTGCCAGCAGCTTACCGGGACAGGGGGCGCCCGGGGAGCTGTTTTTT; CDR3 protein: CASSLPGQGAPGELFF
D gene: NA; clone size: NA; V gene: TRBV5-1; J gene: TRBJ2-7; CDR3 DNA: TGCGCCAGCAGCTTGGAAGTCCCAACTTACGAGCAGTACTTC; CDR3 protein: CASSLEVPTYEQYF
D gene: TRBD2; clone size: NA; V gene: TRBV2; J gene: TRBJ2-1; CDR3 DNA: TGTGCCAGCACCGGGACTAGCGGGAGGATCGAGCAGTTCTTC; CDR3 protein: CASTGTSGRIEQFF
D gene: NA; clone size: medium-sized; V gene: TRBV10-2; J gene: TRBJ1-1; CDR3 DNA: TGCGCCAGCAGTGAGGCGACAGTGGATCAAGCTTTCTTT; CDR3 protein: CASSEATVDQAFF
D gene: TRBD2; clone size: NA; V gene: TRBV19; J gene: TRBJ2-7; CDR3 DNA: TGTGCCAGTAGTACCTGGACTAGCGGAACCTACGAGCAGTACTTC; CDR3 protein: CASSTWTSGTYEQYF
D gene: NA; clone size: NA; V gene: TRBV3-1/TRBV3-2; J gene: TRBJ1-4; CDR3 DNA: TGTGCCAGCAGCCAAGATCGCGGGTGGGAAAAACTGTTTTTT; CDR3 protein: CASSQDRGWEKLFF
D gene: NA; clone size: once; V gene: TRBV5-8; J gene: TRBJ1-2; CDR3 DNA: TGTGCCAGCAGCTTGGGGCCGACGGAGAACTATGGCTACACCTTC; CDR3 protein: CASSLGPTENYGYTF
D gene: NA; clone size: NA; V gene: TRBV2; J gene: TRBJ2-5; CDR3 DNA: TGTGCCAGCAGGGGCGGGGATTGGGAGACCCAGTACTTC; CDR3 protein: CASRGGDWETQYF
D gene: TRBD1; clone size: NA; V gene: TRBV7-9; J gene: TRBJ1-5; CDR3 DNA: TGTGCCAGCAGCTCCCTGGGACAGGGTCCCCAGCCCCAGCATTTT; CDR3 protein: CASSSLGQGPQPQHF
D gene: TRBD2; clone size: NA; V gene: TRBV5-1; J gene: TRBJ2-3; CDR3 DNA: TGCGCCAGTAGCTTACCTAGCGGCTCTAGCACAGATACGCAGTATTTT; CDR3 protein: CASSLPSGSSTDTQYF
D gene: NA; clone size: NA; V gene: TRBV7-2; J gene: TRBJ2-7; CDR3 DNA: TGTGCCAGCAGCCCCCAGGGGATAGACTCCGAGCAGTACTTC; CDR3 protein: CASSPQGIDSEQYF
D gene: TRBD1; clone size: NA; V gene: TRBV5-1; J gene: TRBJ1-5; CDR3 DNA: TGCGCCAGCAGCCCGCAGGGGGCCGGTAATCAGCCCCAGCATTTT; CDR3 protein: CASSPQGAGNQPQHF
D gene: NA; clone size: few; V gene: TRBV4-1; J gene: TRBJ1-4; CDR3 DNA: TGCGCCAGCAGCTCCGAGGGAGGAAAGTGGGTCGGTGAAAAACTGTTTTTT; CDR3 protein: CASSSEGGKWVGEKLFF
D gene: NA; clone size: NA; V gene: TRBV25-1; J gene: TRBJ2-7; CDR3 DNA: TGTGCCAGCAGTGGCCGGGACAACTCCTACGAGCAGTACTTC; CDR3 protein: CASSGRDNSYEQYF
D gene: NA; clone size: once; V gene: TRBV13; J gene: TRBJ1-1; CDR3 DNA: TGTGCCAGCAGCTTAGGCGGGGAGAACACTGAAGCTTTCTTT; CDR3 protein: CASSLGGENTEAFF
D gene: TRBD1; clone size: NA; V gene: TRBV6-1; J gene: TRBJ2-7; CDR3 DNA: TGTGCCAGCAGTGGATCCTTGGGACAGGGTCATAACGAGCAGTACTTC; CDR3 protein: CASSGSLGQGHNEQYF
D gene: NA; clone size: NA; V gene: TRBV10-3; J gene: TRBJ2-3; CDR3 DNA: TGTGCCATCAGTGAATCGCAGGGGAACACAGATACGCAGTATTTT; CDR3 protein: CAISESQGNTDTQYF
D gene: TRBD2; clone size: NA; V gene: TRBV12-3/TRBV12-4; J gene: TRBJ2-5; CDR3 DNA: TGTGCCAGCAGGGCCCCGGGGGGGGAGACCCAGTACTTC; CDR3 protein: CASRAPGGETQYF
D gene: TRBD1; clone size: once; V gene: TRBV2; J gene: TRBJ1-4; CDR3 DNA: TGTGCCAGCAGTGGACAGGGGCCTAATGAAAAACTGTTTTTT; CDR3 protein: CASSGQGPNEKLFF
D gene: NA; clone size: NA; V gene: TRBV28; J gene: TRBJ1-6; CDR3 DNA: TGTGCCAGCAGTTTACAGGGTTATTCACCCCTCCACTTT; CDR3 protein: CASSLQGYSPLHF
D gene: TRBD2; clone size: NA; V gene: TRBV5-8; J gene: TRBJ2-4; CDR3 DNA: TGTGCCAGCAGCTTAGGACTAGCGGGAGCCCAAAACATTCAGTACTTC; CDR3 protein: CASSLGLAGAQNIQYF
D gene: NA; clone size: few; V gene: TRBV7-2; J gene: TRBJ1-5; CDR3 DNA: TGTGCCAGCAGCTTACTGCAGGGTTCGAATCAGCCCCAGCATTTT; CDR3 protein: CASSLLQGSNQPQHF
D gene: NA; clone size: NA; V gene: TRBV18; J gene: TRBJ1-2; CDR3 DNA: TGTGCCAGCTCACCACTCGATCTGGCCTCAACGATTTATGGCTACACCTTC; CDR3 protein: CASSPLDLASTIYGYTF
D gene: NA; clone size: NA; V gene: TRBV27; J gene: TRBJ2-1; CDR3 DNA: TGTGCCAGCAGTAACCCTAGGGGTTACAATGAGCAGTTCTTC; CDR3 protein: CASSNPRGYNEQFF
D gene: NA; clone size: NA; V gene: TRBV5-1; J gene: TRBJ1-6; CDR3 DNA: TGCGCCAGCAGCTTAAACGGGGAGTCCTATAATTCACCCCTCCACTTT; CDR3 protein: CASSLNGESYNSPLHF
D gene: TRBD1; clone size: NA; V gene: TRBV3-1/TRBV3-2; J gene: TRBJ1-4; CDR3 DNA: TGTGCCAGCAGCCAACGGGACAGCGCTAATGAAAAACTGTTTTTT; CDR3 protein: CASSQRDSANEKLFF
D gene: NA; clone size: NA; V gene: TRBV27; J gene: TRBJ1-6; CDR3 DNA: TGTGCCAGCAGTTTTCGCCCCTTGGGGGGATCTTCTTCGCCCCTCCACTTT; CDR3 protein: CASSFRPLGGSSSPLHF
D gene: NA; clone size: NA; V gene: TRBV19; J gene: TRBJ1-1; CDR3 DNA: TGTGCCAGTAGTATGTCGGGAAACGCTGAAGCTTTCTTT; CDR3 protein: CASSMSGNAEAFF